This T cell receptor (beta chain) is from a study of shared clonotypes between healthy human individuals. Whole-study context: Two women and three men aged 18 to 49 made up the donors.

Of note for this clone: Its antigen is currently unknown.

For unsorted PBMC, around 300 ng DNA per replicate equaled roughly 30,000 T cell genomes. The assay was immunoSEQ multiplex PCR, and TCRdb's table has in-frame clones only and misses some. The table has about 460,000 clones, roughly three quarters seen once. Study-level findings and limits: Donors were few, which limited the genetic and exposure-history diversity represented.

Germline CDR1 and CDR2: MDHEN and SYDVKM. Trimming shortened V by 5 bases and J by 0 bases, and 7 bases separated the two germline ends. This CDR3 is 13 amino acids long. The TCR sequence derives from a woman between 40 and 55 years old in good health. Some clones in this sample may be carry-over from other donors' samples. Specimen: PBMCs. This chain connects TRBV28 to TRBJ1-1; D gene ambiguous. The CDR3 DNA sequence: TGTGCCAGCAGTGCTACATTGAACACTGAAGCTTTCTTT. Translation: CASSATLNTEAFF.